A single TCR beta chain is shown here with its context. This record belongs to a study of blood T cell repertoires in COVID-19. Study-wide context: The origin of the acute and convalescent COVID-19 samples was the United States, Italy and Spain. The cDNA or gDNA used as material had been derived from T cells, B-cell-depleted T cells, or PBMCs.

Per the original methods: Amplification with reference gene primers provided the estimates of nucleated cell counts. Sequencing was performed with immunoSEQ multiplex PCR; in TCRdb, only in-frame clones are kept and a portion is missing. That table is the source of V, J and clone size, and D and trimming were worked out from the DNA. The sample holds approximately 250,000 clones, around 80% seen once. The CDR3 consists of 15 residues. V lost 2 bases to trimming and J lost 3 bases, with 13 bases between them. The V gene's germline CDR1 is SGDLS and CDR2 YYNGEE. This clonotype was obtained from a human donor in a cohort sampled during active COVID-19. This chain connects TRBV9 to TRBJ2-3, with D maybe TRBD1 (6 bases). The specimen was peripheral blood. The CDR3: CASSVAGVLTDTQYF. DNA of the CDR3: TGTGCCAGCAGCGTGGCAGGGGTTCTAACAGATACGCAGTATTTT.